This is a list of T cell receptor beta chains from one sample in a study of identical twins. TCRdb redid the calling of the 5' RACE reads with MiXCR, one entry per CDR3 protein. This sample has about 530,000 distinct CDR3 sequences, with approximately 20% found just once. These sequences were also reported in another study, on yellow fever vaccine responses in identical twins.

The material sequenced was CD4+ T cells sorted from blood. The origin of the receptors is a woman younger than 35 in good health. Each CDR3 is given with its conserved first and last residue. The D gene is left open where the match is weak. Part of the rows lack a size; the others show once, few, many or a class for expanded clones.

CDR3aa,CDR3nt,j_gene,v_gene,abundance,d_gene
CATSRPGQGEYEQYF,TGTGCCACCAGCAGGCCGGGACAGGGAGAATACGAGCAGTACTTC,TRBJ2-7,TRBV15,-,TRBD1
CASSVGSTGQETQYF,TGTGCCAGCAGCGTAGGTTCCACCGGGCAAGAGACCCAGTACTTC,TRBJ2-5,TRBV9,few,-
CASSLVTESTGELFF,TGTGCCAGCAGCTTAGTTACCGAATCCACCGGGGAGCTGTTTTTT,TRBJ2-2,TRBV11-3,-,-
CASYRDTIHSPLHF,TGTGCCAGCTACCGGGACACCATTCATTCACCCCTCCACTTT,TRBJ1-6,TRBV28,few,-
CASSGLASGELFF,TGTGCCAGCAGTGGACTAGCATCCGGGGAGCTGTTTTTT,TRBJ2-2,TRBV12-3/TRBV12-4,-,TRBD2
CASTRRGSGANVLTF,TGTGCCAGCACCCGACGAGGGTCTGGGGCCAACGTCCTGACTTTC,TRBJ2-6,TRBV12-3/TRBV12-4,-,-
CASRKDTVNTEAFF,TGTGCCAGCAGGAAAGACACGGTGAACACTGAAGCTTTCTTT,TRBJ1-1,TRBV6-1,-,-
CASSIDPRQGARYNEQFF,TGTGCCAGTAGTATAGACCCTCGACAGGGGGCTAGATACAATGAGCAGTTCTTC,TRBJ2-1,TRBV19,-,TRBD1
CASSVDQGTYQETQYF,TGTGCCAGCAGCGTAGACCAGGGGACGTACCAAGAGACCCAGTACTTC,TRBJ2-5,TRBV9,once,-
CASSEGQTSNQPQHF,TGTGCCAGCAGTGAAGGACAGACCAGCAATCAGCCCCAGCATTTT,TRBJ1-5,TRBV6-1,-,-
CASSVPGTGDGEQFF,TGCGCCAGCAGCGTTCCCGGGACAGGGGATGGTGAGCAGTTCTTC,TRBJ2-1,TRBV5-1,-,TRBD1
CASSTLQGETYNEQFF,TGTGCCAGCAGTACACTACAGGGCGAAACTTACAATGAGCAGTTCTTC,TRBJ2-1,TRBV27,-,-
CASSPGGTSGRVSTDTQYF,TGCGCCAGCAGCCCAGGAGGTACTAGCGGGAGGGTAAGCACAGATACGCAGTATTTT,TRBJ2-3,TRBV5-1,-,TRBD2
CASSLFLGPSPLHF,TGTGCCAGCAGTTTGTTCTTGGGACCTTCACCCCTCCACTTT,TRBJ1-6,TRBV12-3/TRBV12-4,-,-
CASTPGHPLDEQYF,TGTGCCAGCACCCCGGGTCACCCTCTGGACGAGCAGTACTTC,TRBJ2-7,TRBV7-9,-,-
CASRGGTGVTQYF,TGTGCCTCACGGGGAGGGACTGGCGTGACCCAGTACTTC,TRBJ2-5,TRBV2,few,TRBD2
CASSLDLQGGHNEQFF,TGTGCCAGCAGCTTAGATCTACAGGGCGGTCACAATGAGCAGTTCTTC,TRBJ2-1,TRBV11-2,-,-
CASSLETSGVTDTQYF,TGTGCCAGCAGCCTAGAGACTAGCGGGGTTACAGATACGCAGTATTTT,TRBJ2-3,TRBV9,-,TRBD2
CASNSYGLAGGGSQETQYF,TGCGCCAGCAACTCCTATGGACTAGCGGGAGGAGGCTCCCAAGAGACCCAGTACTTC,TRBJ2-5,TRBV5-1,few,TRBD2
CASSSSGQPNTEAFF,TGTGCCAGTAGTTCCTCGGGACAGCCGAACACTGAAGCTTTCTTT,TRBJ1-1,TRBV19,-,TRBD1
CSVEDPLAGLTDTQYF,TGCAGCGTTGAAGATCCCCTAGCGGGACTCACAGATACGCAGTATTTT,TRBJ2-3,TRBV29-1,-,TRBD2
CASSLRSASGTPDTQYF,TGCGCCAGCAGCTTGAGGTCAGCTAGCGGGACACCAGATACGCAGTATTTT,TRBJ2-3,TRBV5-1,few,TRBD2
CASSIGGTYEQYF,TGTGCCAGTAGTATCGGCGGGACCTACGAGCAGTACTTC,TRBJ2-7,TRBV19,-,-
CASSPGVAGGDEQFF,TGTGCCAGCAGCCCCGGTGTAGCGGGGGGTGATGAGCAGTTCTTC,TRBJ2-1,TRBV3-1,-,TRBD2
CASSLEGAGGRSPLHF,TGTGCCAGCAGCTTAGAAGGGGCCGGAGGTCGGTCACCCCTCCACTTT,TRBJ1-6,TRBV7-9,few,-
CSVEIPVRLNEQFF,TGCAGCGTTGAAATTCCTGTCAGACTCAATGAACAGTTCTTC,TRBJ2-1,TRBV29-1,-,-
CASAPSGLGKEGSYNEQFF,TGTGCCAGCGCCCCCTCGGGACTAGGGAAGGAGGGCTCCTACAATGAGCAGTTCTTC,TRBJ2-1,TRBV7-8,-,TRBD2
CASSPQGQKKVLTF,TGTGCCAGCAGCCCTCAGGGACAGAAAAAGGTCCTGACTTTC,TRBJ2-6,TRBV7-9,-,TRBD1
CASSPGSGNTEAFF,TGTGCCAGCAGCCCCGGCAGCGGGAACACTGAAGCTTTCTTT,TRBJ1-1,TRBV4-2,few,-
CASSPRQGASGELFF,TGTGCCAGCAGTCCACGACAGGGGGCCTCCGGGGAGCTGTTTTTT,TRBJ2-2,TRBV7-2,-,TRBD1
CASSLAGLAGVWTGELFF,TGCGCCAGCAGCTTGGCGGGACTAGCGGGAGTATGGACCGGGGAGCTGTTTTTT,TRBJ2-2,TRBV5-1,-,TRBD2
CSAGTSGFRGTYEQYF,TGCAGTGCTGGGACTAGCGGGTTCAGGGGTACCTACGAGCAGTACTTC,TRBJ2-7,TRBV20-1,few,TRBD2
CSASAGTGGRYNEQFF,TGCAGTGCTAGTGCCGGGACAGGGGGCCGTTACAATGAGCAGTTCTTC,TRBJ2-1,TRBV20-1,-,TRBD1
CASSDSADRERSWSEKLFF,TGTGCCAGCAGCGATTCCGCGGACAGGGAAAGGAGTTGGAGCGAAAAACTGTTTTTT,TRBJ1-4,TRBV14,-,TRBD1
CASSPGTSGADTQYF,TGTGCCAGCAGTCCTGGGACTAGCGGGGCAGATACGCAGTATTTT,TRBJ2-3,TRBV6-1,-,TRBD2
CAIGQGLQETQYF,TGTGCCATAGGACAGGGCCTCCAAGAGACCCAGTACTTC,TRBJ2-5,TRBV10-3,-,TRBD1
CASTLAAANTGELFF,TGTGCCAGCACCTTAGCGGCAGCGAACACCGGGGAGCTGTTTTTT,TRBJ2-2,TRBV7-9,few,-
CASRTSGRELFF,TGCGCCAGCCGGACCAGCGGCCGGGAGCTGTTTTTT,TRBJ2-2,TRBV5-1,few,-
CASSPRDRGYEQYF,TGTGCCAGCAGTCCCCGGGACAGGGGGTACGAGCAGTACTTC,TRBJ2-7,TRBV12-3/TRBV12-4,-,TRBD1
CASSPGTRTSGRSSYNEQFF,TGTGCCAGCAGCCCAGGAACTAGGACTAGCGGGAGGTCGTCCTACAATGAGCAGTTCTTC,TRBJ2-1,TRBV11-1,few,TRBD2
CASSPRGTGSEKLFF,TGTGCCAGCTCACCACGGGGGACAGGGTCTGAAAAACTGTTTTTT,TRBJ1-4,TRBV18,-,TRBD1